A single sample gave rise to the 24 T cell receptor beta chains below, sequenced in a study of shared clonotypes between healthy human individuals (dated by TCRdb to the early 2020s). The receptor library was made with the immunoSEQ multiplex PCR assay. Sourced from immuneACCESS, this table was stored by TCRdb with only in-frame sequences that have V and J called. A share of the clones is absent; for the studies checked, an unresolved V gene accounts for under half, and the remainder has no known explanation. For this sample there are hundreds of thousands of clones; about three quarters appear just once. The ten top clones hold approximately 1.8% of the sample. The sample consisted of memory CD4+ T cells sorted from blood. Interpreted using the paper, the cell subset or site label stands for: CD45RA-negative fraction. Receptors originate from a young woman in good health.

The chain recombines TRBV27 with TRBJ1-3, with unresolved D. In germline, CDR1 is MNHEY, CDR2 SMNVEV (reference sequence). The CDR3 totals 12 residues. The V and J ends lost 6 bases and 3 bases respectively, with 6 bases between them. CDR3 sequence reads: CASRDVGNTIYF. The DNA of the CDR3 is TGTGCCAGCAGGGACGTTGGAAACACCATATATTTT.

In DNA, the CDR3 is TGTGCCAGCCAAAGAGGATTTAGCAGGACCTCCTACGAGCAGTACTTC. Encoded protein: CASQRGFSRTSYEQYF. The chain links TRBV18 to TRBJ2-7; D is ambiguous. Trimming removed 8 bases at V and 0 bases at J, with 20 bases between. Germline loops: CDR1 KGHSH, CDR2 LQKENI. This CDR3 is 16 amino acids long.

As DNA, the CDR3 is TGTGCCAGCAGGAGAGCAGGGGCCCCCTATGGCTACACCTTC. This sequence encodes CASRRAGAPYGYTF. The V gene is TRBV27, the J gene TRBJ1-2; tentative D call: TRBD1 (6 bases). This CDR3 spans 14 amino acids. Looked up from germline, CDR1 is MNHEY and CDR2 is SMNVEV (reference sequence). Trimming pared 6 bases from V and 4 bases from J, leaving 15 bases between.

The V gene is TRBV19, the J gene TRBJ2-1; TRBD1 or TRBD2 may be the D gene (5 bases each). With 7 bases removed from V and 5 bases from J, the gap between germline ends came to 15 bases. The CDR3 has 14 residues. The germline V gene has CDR1 LNHDA and CDR2 SQIVND (reference sequence). The CDR3 sequence is CASTPGTKNNEQFF. DNA for the CDR3: TGTGCCAGTACCCCCGGGACCAAGAACAATGAGCAGTTCTTC.

This clone was picked up a small number of times. The rearrangement links TRBV29-1 to TRBJ1-1; D perhaps matches TRBD1 (6 bases). The CDR3 runs 14 residues. Trimming removed 5 bases at V and 1 base at J, with 14 bases between. CDR1 is SQVTM and CDR2 is ANQGSEA in the germline V gene. CDR3 sequence: CSVMAGAKNTEAFF. For the CDR3, the DNA is TGCAGCGTTATGGCAGGGGCTAAGAACACTGAAGCTTTCTTT.

This chain uses TRBV10-3 with TRBJ1-1; TRBD1 matches at 7 bases. Germline CDR1 reads ENHRY; CDR2 reads SYGVKD. This CDR3 is built from 15 residues. V shed 4 bases and J 4 bases; nucleotides not matched to a gene: 9. CDR3 sequence: CAISAEQGTVTEAFF. CDR3 coding DNA: TGTGCCATCAGTGCAGAACAGGGGACGGTCACTGAAGCTTTCTTT.

This clone has only one observation. V gene TRBV10-3 combines with J gene TRBJ2-5; TRBD2 aligns across 11 bases. V shed 3 bases, J shed 5 bases, and the junction held 8 bases outside the gene matches. Germline V CDR1 and CDR2: ENHRY, SYGVKD. The CDR3 is made up of 16 amino acids. CDR3 nucleotides: TGTGCCATCAGTGACGGGATAGCGGGAGGGCCGGAGACCCAGTACTTC. Residues: CAISDGIAGGPETQYF.

The J gene is TRBJ1-5, the V gene TRBV6-5, with no clear D. The CDR3 totals 13 residues. CDR1 is MNHEY and CDR2 is SVGAGI in the germline V gene. V gave up 8 bases and J gave up 2 bases, with 10 bases separating them. This chain's CDR3 is CASRLRRNQPQHF. CDR3 bases: TGTGCCAGCCGCCTCAGGCGCAATCAGCCCCAGCATTTT.

The rearrangement links TRBV9 to TRBJ2-1; D remains unclear. In germline, CDR1 is SGDLS, CDR2 YYNGEE. The V end lost 0 bases, the J end lost 2 bases, and 6 bases lay between the germline ends. This CDR3 has 14 amino acids. This chain's CDR3 is CASSVGSTYNEQFF. The CDR3 DNA reads TGTGCCAGCAGCGTAGGTAGTACCTACAATGAGCAGTTCTTC.

This clone was observed a single time. The J gene is TRBJ2-7, the V gene TRBV5-4, with TRBD2 identical over 7 bases. J gave up 6 bases and V 2 bases, and 5 bases lay outside the gene matches. Germline CDR1 and CDR2: SGHNT and YYREEE (reference sequence). This CDR3 contains 13 residues. The CDR3 loop is CASSFGRQSEQYF. The DNA for the CDR3 is TGTGCCAGCAGCTTCGGGAGGCAGAGCGAGCAGTACTTC.

This rearrangement joins TRBV28 to TRBJ2-7; 8 bases match TRBD2. Germline V gene sequence: CDR1 MDHEN, CDR2 SYDVKM. CDR3 length: 16 residues. V lost 6 bases to trimming and J lost 6 bases; unmatched junction nucleotides: 16. The CDR3 sequence: CASSTGGAAGELEQYF. The CDR3 DNA sequence: TGTGCCAGCAGCACCGGGGGGGCAGCGGGAGAGCTCGAGCAGTACTTC.

This chain joins TRBV27 and TRBJ1-1; TRBD1 aligns across 7 bases. V lost 2 bases to trimming and J lost 3 bases; unmatched junction nucleotides: 12. This CDR3 comprises 17 residues. CDR1 is MNHEY and CDR2 is SMNVEV in the germline V gene (reference sequence). CDR3 sequence: CASSLRQGLGGYTEAFF. The CDR3 DNA reads TGTGCCAGCAGTTTAAGACAGGGCCTGGGTGGATACACTGAAGCTTTCTTT.

The J gene is TRBJ2-7, the V gene TRBV27; D might be TRBD2 (6 bases). Trimming removed 3 bases at V and 6 bases at J, with 18 bases between. The CDR3 has 15 amino acids. Germline-derived CDR1 and CDR2 are MNHEY and SMNVEV (reference sequence). CDR3: CASSFNWDWASEQYF. DNA for the CDR3: TGTGCCAGCAGTTTCAACTGGGACTGGGCGAGCGAGCAGTACTTC.

This clone was seen only a few times. The chain joins TRBV6-5 to TRBJ1-2; D may be TRBD1 (6 bases). Trimming cost V 10 bases and J 1 base, with 13 bases left between them. The CDR3 consists of 13 residues. Per germline, CDR1 MNHEY and CDR2 SVGAGI. CDR3 loop: CAIRRGSNYGYTF. For the CDR3, the DNA is TGTGCCATCAGGAGGGGGAGTAACTATGGCTACACCTTC.

V usage is TRBV11-2 and J usage is TRBJ1-3; D not certain. Germline-derived CDR1 and CDR2 are SGHAT and FQNNGV. This CDR3 region has 17 residues. The V gene lost 5 bases and the J gene lost 0 bases, with 17 bases spanning the gap. For the CDR3, the DNA is TGTGCCAGCAGCCCAACCAAGGGTGCTTACTCTGGAAACACCATATATTTT. Its translation: CASSPTKGAYSGNTIYF.

CDR3 residues: CASSFETGENTEAFF. The CDR3 bases are TGTGCCAGCAGCTTCGAGACAGGGGAGAACACTGAAGCTTTCTTT. This chain connects TRBV7-9 to TRBJ1-1, with 8 bases matching TRBD1. Germline V gives CDR1 SEHNR, CDR2 FQNEAQ (reference sequence). CDR3 length: 15 amino acids. J lost 1 base, V lost 3 bases, and 4 bases had no gene match.

The J gene is TRBJ2-7, the V gene TRBV28, with 7 bases fitting TRBD2. With 2 bases clipped from V and 4 bases from J, the junction kept 8 bases outside the gene matches. The CDR3 has 15 amino acids. The germline V gene encodes CDR1 MDHEN and CDR2 SYDVKM. Here the CDR3 reads CASSLRSAGPYEQYF. CDR3 bases: TGTGCCAGCAGTTTACGATCAGCGGGACCGTACGAGCAGTACTTC.

This clone was counted many times. J is TRBJ2-7 and V is TRBV28; D assignment may be TRBD1 or TRBD2 (5 bases each). Germline-derived CDR1 and CDR2 are MDHEN and SYDVKM. The CDR3 length is 16 residues. Trimming left V 5 bases short and J 0 bases short, with 17 bases between. CDR3 sequence: CASSLLRAGSSYEQYF. In DNA form, the CDR3 reads TGTGCCAGCAGTCTCCTACGGGCAGGGAGCTCCTACGAGCAGTACTTC.

To note about this clone: The same CDR3 arises from other DNA sequences in this sample as well. J is TRBJ2-3 and V is TRBV20-1; no clear D gene. V dropped 6 bases and J dropped 5 bases, with 9 bases sitting between them. CDR1 is DFQATT and CDR2 is SNEGSKA in the germline V gene (reference sequence). This CDR3 region has 11 residues. The CDR3 loop reads CSAAVGDTQYF. In nucleotides, the CDR3 is TGCAGTGCAGCCGTGGGAGATACGCAGTATTTT.

The chain links TRBV11-3 to TRBJ2-7; D remains ambiguous. CDR3 length: 12 residues. Between the trimmed V and J ends, which lost 1 base and 6 bases, there was a span of 7 bases. CDR1 is SGHNT, CDR2 YENEEA, per germline. The CDR3 sequence: CASSLGIGEQYF. CDR3 DNA sequence: TGTGCCAGCAGCTTAGGGATAGGCGAGCAGTACTTC. Looking up the rest from reference TRBV11-3 and TRBJ2-7 gives the full variable domain: EAGVVQSPRYKIIEKKQPVAFWCNPISGHNTLYWYLQNLGQGPELLIRYENEEAVDDSQLPKDRFSAERLKGVDSTLKIQPAELGDSAVYLCASSLGIGEQYFGPGTRLTVT.

This clone was picked up many times. The chain uses TRBV7-3 and TRBJ2-4; D is unresolved. CDR3 length equals 16 residues. The V gene's germline CDR1 is SGHTA and CDR2 FQGTGA. V lost 4 bases to trimming and J lost 1 base, with 14 bases between them. The DNA of the CDR3 is TGTGCCAGCAGCTCACCCCGCCCGTTTGCCAAAAACATTCAGTACTTC. Translation gives CASSSPRPFAKNIQYF.

The chain is built from TRBV7-9 and TRBJ2-1; 7 bases are a match to TRBD1. The length of the CDR3 is 12 residues. After removal of 0 bases from V and 15 bases from J, the junction contained 5 bases not matched to a gene. Germline V gives CDR1 SEHNR, CDR2 FQNEAQ (reference sequence). CDR3 coding DNA: TGTGCCAGCAGCTTAGCGGAAGGGGGCCCGTTCTTC. Translation gives CASSLAEGGPFF. The full variable domain, completed using reference TRBV7-9 and TRBJ2-1, is DTGVSQNPRHKITKRGQNVTFRCDPISEHNRLYWYRQTLGQGPEFLTYFQNEAQLEKSRLLSDRFSAERPKGSFSTLEIQRTEQGDSAMYLCASSLAEGGPFFGPGTRLTVL.

V usage is TRBV4-2 and J usage is TRBJ2-7, with D unclear. CDR1 is LGHNA, CDR2 YNFKEQ, per germline. The V end lost 0 bases, the J end lost 12 bases, and 15 bases lay between the germline ends. The CDR3 is 13 amino acids. This chain's CDR3 is CASSQESGRVPYF. DNA of the CDR3: TGTGCCAGCAGCCAAGAATCCGGTAGGGTTCCGTACTTC.

CDR3 loop: CASRGLRGLPYEQYF. CDR3 nucleotides: TGTGCCAGCAGAGGACTGCGGGGGCTGCCTTACGAGCAGTACTTC. The chain employs TRBV7-8 and TRBJ2-7, with a tentative D call TRBD2 (7 bases). V was cut by 6 bases and J by 4 bases, with 19 bases left in between. This CDR3 has 15 residues. Germline lookup yields CDR1 SGHVS and CDR2 FQNEAQ.